The 9 T cell receptor beta chains below all came from one sample that was sequenced in a study of lymphopenia after photon versus proton radiotherapy. Some clones are missing from TCRdb's copy, which holds only in-frame ones; the method was immunoSEQ multiplex PCR. The sample includes about 160,000 clones, less than 90% of them seen just once. This material consisted of peripheral blood, taken from a patient treated with photon-based radiotherapy. These receptors came from a man aged 45-60 years with gastric cancer.

The chain is built from TRBV6-6 and TRBJ1-1, with D tentatively TRBD1 (5 bases). Germline V gene data show CDR1 as MNHNY and CDR2 as SVGAGI (reference sequence). The CDR3 runs 13 residues. V lost 0 bases to trimming and J lost 4 bases, with 6 bases between them. The CDR3 reads CASSYSQGTEAFF. CDR3 nucleotides: TGTGCCAGCAGTTACTCTCAGGGCACTGAAGCTTTCTTT.

J is TRBJ1-3 and V is TRBV28; weak D call: TRBD1 (5 bases). The CDR3 runs to 15 residues. Germline CDR1 and CDR2: MDHEN and SYDVKM. With 2 bases removed from V and 0 bases from J, the gap between germline ends came to 8 bases. CDR3 residues: CASSLGQNSGNTIYF. In DNA, the CDR3 is TGTGCCAGCAGTTTAGGACAAAACTCTGGAAACACCATATATTTT.

This rearrangement joins TRBV4-1 to TRBJ2-3; a possible D gene is TRBD2 (7 bases). Germline CDR1 reads MGHRA; CDR2 reads YSYEKL. Trimming took 0 bases from V and 1 from J, leaving 11 bases between them. The CDR3 contains 16 residues. The CDR3 here is CASSQEGGAGTDTQYF. The CDR3 DNA is TGCGCCAGCAGCCAAGAAGGGGGGGCCGGCACAGATACGCAGTATTTT.

The chain uses TRBV6-5 and TRBJ2-7; D might be TRBD1 (5 bases). Germline V lookup: CDR1 MNHEY, CDR2 SVGAGI. The CDR3 contains 13 residues. With 0 bases removed from V and 5 bases from J, the gap between germline ends came to 8 bases. The CDR3 sequence: CASSYSDTHEQYF. CDR3 coding DNA: TGTGCCAGCAGTTACTCGGACACCCACGAGCAGTACTTC.

The J gene is TRBJ2-1, the V gene TRBV7-2; D might be TRBD1 (6 bases). The V end lost 6 bases, the J end lost 0 bases, and 15 bases lay between the germline ends. The CDR3 runs to 16 residues. In germline, CDR1 is SGHTA, CDR2 FQGNSA. The CDR3 sequence is CASRPLTGLSYNEQFF. CDR3 bases: TGTGCCAGCAGGCCCCTCACAGGGCTCTCCTACAATGAGCAGTTCTTC.

The chain is built from TRBV13 and TRBJ2-6; D perhaps matches TRBD1 (5 bases). The CDR3 totals 15 residues. Between the trimmed V and J ends, which lost 5 bases and 3 bases, there was a span of 11 bases. CDR1 and CDR2 (germline): PRHDT, FYEKMQ (reference sequence). The DNA for the CDR3 is TGTGCCAGCAGCCTACAGGTTTTTGGGGCCAACGTCCTGACTTTC. It codes for CASSLQVFGANVLTF. Together with reference TRBV13 and TRBJ2-6, the CDR3 gives the full variable domain: AAGVIQSPRHLIKEKRETATLKCYPIPRHDTVYWYQQGPGQDPQFLISFYEKMQSDKGSIPDRFSAQQFSDYHSELNMSSLELGDSALYFCASSLQVFGANVLTFGAGSRLTVL.

The CDR3 region has the DNA TGTGCCAGCAGTTTGTCCGGGCTTGGTAATCAGCCCCAGCATTTT. Its translation: CASSLSGLGNQPQHF. The chain combines TRBV28 with TRBJ1-5; D not resolved. The CDR3 consists of 15 residues. V was clipped by 3 bases and J by 4 bases, with 13 bases between them. Per the germline V gene, CDR1 is MDHEN and CDR2 is SYDVKM.

CDR3 DNA sequence: TGTGCCAGCAGTCCCCATGACAGGACCTTCTATGGCTACACCTTC. Translating gives CASSPHDRTFYGYTF. This chain connects TRBV27 to TRBJ1-2, with D maybe TRBD1 (6 bases). This CDR3 is built from 15 residues. Looked up from germline, CDR1 is MNHEY and CDR2 is SMNVEV (reference sequence). V shed 5 bases and J shed 4 bases, with 17 bases lying between them.

The chain employs TRBV14 and TRBJ1-1, with D possibly being TRBD1 (5 bases). Trimming left V 5 bases short and J 6 bases short, with 16 bases between. The CDR3 loop spans 14 amino acids. Germline V gives CDR1 SGHDN, CDR2 FVKESK. In DNA, the CDR3 is TGTGCCAGCAGCTCCCATTCCAGGGCCGCTGAAGCTTTCTTT. Its protein is CASSSHSRAAEAFF.